What follows describes a single T cell receptor (beta chain). This specimen belongs to a study of shared clonotypes between healthy human individuals. In germline, CDR1 is MNHEY, CDR2 SMNVEV (reference sequence). V was clipped by 6 bases and J by 6 bases; unmatched bases: 8. CDR3 length: 15 amino acids. Generated by immunoSEQ multiplex PCR, the TCRdb table keeps only in-frame clones and is missing some. The data show a few million clones, 90% to 95% seen once. This receptor was identified in a man aged 18-30 years in good health. This chain connects TRBV27 to TRBJ2-2, with 9 bases matching TRBD2. Sequencing was carried out using naive CD4+ T cells sorted from blood. Subset denoted: CD45RA+ positively selected. CDR3 region: CASRESGRSPGELFF. The CDR3 bases are TGTGCCAGCAGGGAAAGCGGGAGGTCGCCCGGGGAGCTGTTTTTT.